A single sample is the source of the 26 T cell receptor beta chains below, sequenced in a study of T cells after yellow fever vaccination. From the 5' RACE reads, TCRdb called clonotypes with MiXCR, one entry per CDR3 protein. The sample has about 300,000 distinct CDR3 sequences; around 7.3% are singletons. The input for sequencing was PBMCs, taken roughly 45 days after the first yellow fever vaccination. These receptors originate from a man aged 18 to 29 who received the YFV17D yellow fever vaccine.

This clonotype has more than one count but fewer than ten. In nucleotides, the CDR3 is TGTGCCATCAGTGGAGGGACAGGCTTCTATGGCTACACCTTC. Translation: CAISGGTGFYGYTF. The chain carries TRBV10-3 and TRBJ1-2; 8 nucleotides match TRBD1. The V gene end was trimmed by 4 bases and the J gene end by 4 bases; junction bases not matched to a gene: 5. The CDR3 has 14 amino acids. Germline V gene lookup returns CDR1 ENHRY and CDR2 SYGVKD.

In this sample, this clonotype turned up a few times. The chain recombines TRBV29-1 with TRBJ2-1; 7 nucleotides line up with TRBD1. Germline CDR1 reads SQVTM; CDR2 reads ANQGSEA. The CDR3 totals 13 residues. V gave up 6 bases and J gave up 1 base; unmatched junction bases: 3. The CDR3 region has the DNA TGCAGCGTATGGACAGGTTCCTACAATGAGCAGTTCTTC. Encoded protein: CSVWTGSYNEQFF.

This clonotype has a count of ten or more. The chain employs TRBV20-1 and TRBJ2-7; weak D call: TRBD1 (6 bases). Germline V gene data show CDR1 as DFQATT and CDR2 as SNEGSKA (reference sequence). The CDR3 sequence is 11 residues long. V was cut by 3 bases and J by 9 bases, with 12 bases left in between. CDR3 sequence: CSARLQGGQYF. CDR3 DNA: TGCAGTGCTAGGCTACAGGGCGGGCAGTACTTC.

The J gene is TRBJ1-1, the V gene TRBV27; D is unresolved. Deletions cut 1 base from V and 1 base from J, with 7 bases between. CDR1 MNHEY and CDR2 SMNVEV come from the germline V gene (reference sequence). The CDR3 covers 14 residues. The CDR3 reads CASSLLHQNTEAFF. DNA of the CDR3: TGTGCCAGCAGTTTATTACACCAGAACACTGAAGCTTTCTTT.

The chain uses TRBV7-2 and TRBJ2-1; 9 nucleotides match TRBD2. Germline CDR1 and CDR2: SGHTA and FQGNSA. Trimming took 1 base from V and 8 from J; bases not matched to a gene: 6. The CDR3 sequence is 15 residues long. The CDR3 region is CASSLVAGGPDEQFF. In DNA form, the CDR3 reads TGTGCCAGCAGCTTAGTGGCGGGGGGGCCCGATGAGCAGTTCTTC. The complete variable domain, with remaining parts taken from reference TRBV7-2 and TRBJ2-1, reads GAGVSQSPSNKVTEKGKDVELRCDPISGHTALYWYRQSLGQGLEFLIYFQGNSAPDKSGLPSDRFSAERTGGSVSTLTIQRTQQEDSAVYLCASSLVAGGPDEQFFGPGTRLTVL.

Notes on this clonotype: With a much larger clone just one base away, this may be a read error. The rearrangement uses TRBV7-3 and TRBJ2-2; D unresolved. CDR1 SGHTA and CDR2 FQGTGA come from the germline V gene. This CDR3 spans 16 amino acids. Deletions cut 4 bases from V and 7 bases from J, with 19 bases between. The CDR3 loop reads CASSSVSWQLGGELFF. Here the CDR3 DNA reads TGTGCCAGCAGCTCAGTATCATGGCAATTGGGCGGGGAGCTGTTTTTT.

This clonotype was detected a few times. V usage is TRBV7-8 and J usage is TRBJ2-3; 10 nucleotides match TRBD1. Trimming at V came to 0 bases and at J to 5 bases, leaving 8 bases not matched to a gene. CDR1 is SGHVS and CDR2 is FQNEAQ in the germline V gene. There are 17 residues in the CDR3. The CDR3 loop reads CASSLAPWDRGGDTQYF. The CDR3 DNA follows: TGTGCCAGCAGCTTAGCCCCCTGGGACAGGGGTGGAGATACGCAGTATTTT.

This clonotype occurred a few times. The V and J genes are TRBV27 and TRBJ1-6, with D possibly TRBD1 on 5 matching bases. Trimming removed 5 bases from V and 7 bases from J, with 9 bases in between. This CDR3 is built from 13 residues. The germline V gene encodes CDR1 MNHEY and CDR2 SMNVEV (reference sequence). CDR3 bases: TGTGCCAGCAGTGCCCGGGGGAATTCACCCCTCCACTTT. Translated, it gives CASSARGNSPLHF.

V gene TRBV21-1 combines with J gene TRBJ1-6; TRBD1, as called in the table, went unchecked against the DNA. TRBV21-1 is described as a pseudogene. The CDR3 totals 19 residues. CDR3 DNA sequence: TGTGCCAGCAGCATAGAGACAGATATTAAAAGCTCCTATAATTCACCCCTCCACTTT. It specifies CASSIETDIKSSYNSPLHF.

The chain joins TRBV27 to TRBJ1-1, with a weak D call TRBD1 (5 bases). Trimming removed 8 bases from V and 6 bases from J, with 19 bases in between. Germline assignment: CDR1 MNHEY and CDR2 SMNVEV (reference sequence). The CDR3 extends over 14 amino acids. CDR3: CASFPGVEVSEAFF. The CDR3 DNA is TGTGCCAGCTTCCCGGGGGTGGAAGTGTCTGAAGCTTTCTTT.

V usage is TRBV7-9 and J usage is TRBJ2-7, with a weak D call TRBD2 (5 bases). Germline CDR1 and CDR2: SEHNR and FQNEAQ (reference sequence). This CDR3 comprises 13 residues. V was pared by 4 bases and J by 7 bases, with 14 bases between. In DNA, the CDR3 is TGTGCCAGCAGCTCCGGGGTGCCGGATGAGCAGTACTTC. Protein product: CASSSGVPDEQYF.

J is TRBJ1-5 and V is TRBV6-1; 7 bases are a match to TRBD1. V shed 6 bases and J 1 base; nucleotides not matched to a gene: 6. This CDR3 comprises 15 residues. The V gene's germline CDR1 is MNHNS and CDR2 SASEGT. CDR3 sequence reads: CASSLYRGSNQPQHF. Here the CDR3 DNA reads TGTGCCAGCAGCCTCTACAGGGGCAGCAATCAGCCCCAGCATTTT.

The gene calls are TRBV5-4 and TRBJ2-7; 7 bases align to TRBD1. The CDR3 has 13 amino acids. Germline V gene sequence: CDR1 SGHNT, CDR2 YYREEE (reference sequence). Trimming cost V 2 bases and J 6 bases; bases outside gene matches: 5. The DNA for the CDR3 is TGTGCCAGCAGCTTAGACAGGGTTGGCGAGCAGTACGTC. Amino acids: CASSLDRVGEQYV.

The genes are TRBV11-1 and TRBJ2-3, with 11 bases fitting TRBD2. The length of the CDR3 is 18 residues. Germline-derived CDR1 and CDR2 are SGHAT and FQDESV (reference sequence). V lost 3 bases and J lost 3; bases outside the gene matches: 11. As DNA, the CDR3 is TGTGCCAGCAGCTTGCGGCCTGGGGCTAGCGGGGGGACAGATACGCAGTATTTT. It is translated as CASSLRPGASGGTDTQYF.

In regard to this clonotype: Lacking the conserved final phenylalanine or tryptophan, this CDR3 likely reflects a read error. This rearrangement joins TRBV7-3 to TRBJ1-1, with D perhaps TRBD1 (6 bases). V dropped 3 bases and J dropped 1 base, with 18 bases sitting between them. Germline values: CDR1 SGHTA, CDR2 FQGTGA. This CDR3 has 17 amino acids. The CDR3 DNA sequence: TGTGCCAGCAGCTTCCCAAGAGAGACAGGAGGGAACACTGAAGCTTTCCTT. Translated: CASSFPRETGGNTEAFL.

This clonotype turned up a few times. The V and J genes are TRBV6-2 or TRBV6-3 and TRBJ1-2; tentative D call: TRBD1 (6 bases). CDR3 size: 12 residues. The germline gives CDR1 MNHEY, CDR2 SVGEGT. Trimming removed 10 bases from V and 5 bases from J, with 14 bases in between. The CDR3 region is CAILDSFYGYTF. CDR3 DNA sequence: TGTGCCATCCTGGACAGCTTTTATGGCTACACCTTC.

This clonotype was recorded a few times. The chain links TRBV30 to TRBJ2-1, with 7 bases matching TRBD1. CDR3 length equals 13 residues. Germline V gene data show CDR1 as GTSNPN and CDR2 as SVGIG (reference sequence). Trimming cost V 7 bases and J 8 bases; bases outside gene matches: 11. CDR3 coding DNA: TGTGCCTACGTCCCAGGGGGTTGGGATGAGCAGTTCTTC. This codes for CAYVPGGWDEQFF.

The sample holds a few counts of this clonotype. This rearrangement joins TRBV11-2 to TRBJ2-3; 10 bases agree with TRBD2. The CDR3 is made up of 18 amino acids. V lost 1 base, J lost 0 bases, and 7 bases stayed unmatched. From germline, CDR1 is SGHAT and CDR2 FQNNGV. The CDR3 is CASSLGTAGGTSTDTQYF. The CDR3 region has the DNA TGTGCCAGCAGCTTAGGTACAGCGGGGGGGACGAGCACAGATACGCAGTATTTT. The full variable domain, completed using reference TRBV11-2 and TRBJ2-3, is EAGVAQSPRYKIIEKRQSVAFWCNPISGHATLYWYQQILGQGPKLLIQFQNNGVVDDSQLPKDRFSAERLKGVDSTLKIQPAKLEDSAVYLCASSLGTAGGTSTDTQYFGPGTRLTVL.

This clonotype was seen many times. V gene TRBV7-2 combines with J gene TRBJ2-3, with D tentatively TRBD2 (5 bases). CDR3 length: 14 residues. Looked up from germline, CDR1 is SGHTA and CDR2 is FQGNSA. With 1 base removed from V and 4 bases from J, the gap between germline ends came to 9 bases. The CDR3 here is CASSLGLGADTQYF. The CDR3 region has the DNA TGTGCCAGCAGCTTAGGACTCGGGGCAGATACGCAGTATTTT.

This clonotype was seen only a few times. The rearrangement uses TRBV7-2 and TRBJ2-5; TRBD2 matches at 13 bases. V was pared by 3 bases and J by 0 bases, with 4 bases of the junction left unmatched. Germline V gene sequence: CDR1 SGHTA, CDR2 FQGNSA. This CDR3 comprises 17 residues. The CDR3 sequence: CASSFGLAGVYQETQYF. CDR3 coding DNA: TGTGCCAGCAGCTTCGGACTAGCGGGGGTGTACCAAGAGACCCAGTACTTC.

This clonotype has only a few counts. The chain has TRBV28 and TRBJ1-1, with D unclear. The ends were cut back, 5 bases at V and 0 bases at J, with 4 bases in the middle. CDR1 and CDR2 (germline): MDHEN, SYDVKM. The CDR3 totals 12 residues. The CDR3 spells CASSEVNTEAFF. The CDR3 region has the DNA TGTGCCAGCAGTGAGGTGAACACTGAAGCTTTCTTT.

The chain is built from TRBV5-5 and TRBJ2-7, with D possibly TRBD1 on 6 matching bases. The CDR3 extends over 14 amino acids. Trimming left V 5 bases short and J 1 base short, with 13 bases between. Germline CDR1 is SGHKS and CDR2 is YYEKEE (reference sequence). The CDR3 sequence: CASSDLQGSYEQYV. In DNA, the CDR3 is TGTGCCAGCAGTGACCTACAGGGATCCTACGAGCAGTACGTC.

This clonotype was observed many times. The rearrangement links TRBV28 to TRBJ2-3, with D possibly called TRBD1 or TRBD2 (6 bases each). With 2 bases removed from V and 2 bases from J, the gap between germline ends came to 11 bases. The V gene's germline CDR1 is MDHEN and CDR2 SYDVKM. CDR3 length: 15 amino acids. CDR3: CASSLGGGLTDTQYF. CDR3 coding DNA: TGTGCCAGCAGTTTAGGAGGGGGACTCACAGATACGCAGTATTTT.

This clonotype was recorded at least ten times. The chain employs TRBV20-1 and TRBJ2-7, with no clear D. V was shortened by 1 base and J by 3 bases, with 7 bases between the two germline ends. The germline V gene has CDR1 DFQATT and CDR2 SNEGSKA (reference sequence). The CDR3 covers 12 residues. The CDR3 sequence is CSARGRIYEQYF. The CDR3 nucleotides are TGCAGTGCTAGAGGTCGGATCTACGAGCAGTACTTC.

The chain joins TRBV7-9 to TRBJ2-3, with D possibly matching TRBD2 (6 bases). V lost 5 bases to trimming and J lost 4 bases, with 19 bases between them. The CDR3 runs 16 residues. The germline V gene has CDR1 SEHNR and CDR2 FQNEAQ (reference sequence). This CDR3 is CASSRQPGVNADTQYF. Here the CDR3 DNA reads TGTGCCAGCAGCCGGCAGCCGGGGGTAAATGCAGATACGCAGTATTTT.

J is TRBJ1-1 and V is TRBV5-1; D call uncertain. Germline CDR1 SGHRS, CDR2 YFSETQ. Trimming removed 1 base from V and 1 base from J, with 8 bases in between. This CDR3 has 14 residues. The CDR3 loop is CASSLRTPNTEAFF. Here the CDR3 DNA reads TGCGCCAGCAGCTTGCGCACCCCGAACACTGAAGCTTTCTTT.